This TCR beta chain was recovered during a study of blood T cell repertoires in COVID-19. Repertoires were generated with immunoSEQ multiplex PCR, while TCRdb's copy carries only in-frame clones and drops some. The sample lists 100,000 or so clones; about 90% were seen once. This CDR3 has 16 residues. V lost 1 base, J lost 0 bases, and 10 bases lay in between. The V gene's germline CDR1 is KGHSH and CDR2 LQKENI. The gene calls are TRBV18 and TRBJ2-1; D gene unclear. Sequencing was done on a sample of peripheral blood. The receptor was isolated from a man younger than 40 in a cohort sampled during active COVID-19. The CDR3 protein is CASSPRLQNSYNEQFF. The CDR3 region has the DNA TGTGCCAGCTCACCACGGCTCCAGAACTCCTACAATGAGCAGTTCTTC.